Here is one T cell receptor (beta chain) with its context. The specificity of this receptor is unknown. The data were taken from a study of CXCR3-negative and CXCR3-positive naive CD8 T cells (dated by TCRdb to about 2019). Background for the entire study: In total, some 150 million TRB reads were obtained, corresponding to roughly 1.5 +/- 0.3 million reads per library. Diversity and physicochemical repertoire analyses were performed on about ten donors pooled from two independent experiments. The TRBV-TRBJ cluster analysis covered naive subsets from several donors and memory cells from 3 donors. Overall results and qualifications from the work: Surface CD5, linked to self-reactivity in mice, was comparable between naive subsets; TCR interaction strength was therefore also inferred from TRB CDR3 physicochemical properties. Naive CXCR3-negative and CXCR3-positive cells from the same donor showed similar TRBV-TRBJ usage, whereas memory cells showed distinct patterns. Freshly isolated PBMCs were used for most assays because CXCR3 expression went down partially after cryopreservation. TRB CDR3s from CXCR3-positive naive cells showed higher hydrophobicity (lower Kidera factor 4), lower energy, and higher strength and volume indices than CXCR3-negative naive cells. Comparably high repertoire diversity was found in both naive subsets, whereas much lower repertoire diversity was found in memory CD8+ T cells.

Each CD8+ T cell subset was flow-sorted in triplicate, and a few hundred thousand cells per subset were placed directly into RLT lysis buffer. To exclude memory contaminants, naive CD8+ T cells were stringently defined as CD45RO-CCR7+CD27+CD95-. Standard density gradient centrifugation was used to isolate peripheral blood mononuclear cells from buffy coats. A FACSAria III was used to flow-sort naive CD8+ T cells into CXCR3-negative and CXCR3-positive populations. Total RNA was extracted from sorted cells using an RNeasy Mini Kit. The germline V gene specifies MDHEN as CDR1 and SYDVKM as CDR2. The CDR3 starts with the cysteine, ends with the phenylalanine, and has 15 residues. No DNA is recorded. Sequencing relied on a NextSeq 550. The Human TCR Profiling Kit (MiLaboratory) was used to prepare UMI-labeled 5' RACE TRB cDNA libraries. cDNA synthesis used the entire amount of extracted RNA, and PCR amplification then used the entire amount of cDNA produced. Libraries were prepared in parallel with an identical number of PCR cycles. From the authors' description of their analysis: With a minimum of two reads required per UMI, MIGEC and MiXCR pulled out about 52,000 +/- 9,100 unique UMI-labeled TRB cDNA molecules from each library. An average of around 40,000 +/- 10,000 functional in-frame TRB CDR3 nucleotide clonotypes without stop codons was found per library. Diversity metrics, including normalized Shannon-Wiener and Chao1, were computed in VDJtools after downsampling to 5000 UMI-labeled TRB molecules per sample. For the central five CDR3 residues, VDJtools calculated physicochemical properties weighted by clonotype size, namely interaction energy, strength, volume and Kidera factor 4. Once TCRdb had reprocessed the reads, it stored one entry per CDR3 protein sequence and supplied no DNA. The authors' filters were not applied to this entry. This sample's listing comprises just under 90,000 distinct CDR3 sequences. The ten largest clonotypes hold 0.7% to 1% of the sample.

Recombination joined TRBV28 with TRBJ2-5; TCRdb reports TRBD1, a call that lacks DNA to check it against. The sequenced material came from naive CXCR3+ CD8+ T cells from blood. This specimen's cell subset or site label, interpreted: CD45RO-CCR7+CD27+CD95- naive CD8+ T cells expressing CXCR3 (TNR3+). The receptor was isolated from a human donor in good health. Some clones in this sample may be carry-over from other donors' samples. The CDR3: CASRTVGTMQETQYF.